The clone carrying this T cell receptor (beta chain) was seen a handful of times. The entry originates in a study of patients and donors after allogeneic stem cell transplantation. TCRdb called the RT-PCR reads again in MiXCR, with one record for every CDR3 protein. There are about 74,000 distinct CDR3 sequences in the sample; about 26% occur only once, and 26% lies in the top ten. Material for sequencing was blood, either unsorted or a sorted T cell fraction (not recorded which). This TCR was sampled from a human donor who was either an allogeneic HSCT recipient or a stem cell or donor lymphocyte infusion donor (not recorded which). It is not recorded whose cells these are; they may come from a transplant donor.

CDR3 loop: CATRPGSMNTEAFF. DNA for the CDR3: TGTGCCACCAGGCCCGGATCCATGAACACTGAAGCTTTCTTT. The chain is built from TRBV15 and TRBJ1-1; unclear D gene. Germline assignment: CDR1 LNHNV and CDR2 YYDKDF (reference sequence). This CDR3 spans 14 amino acids. Trimming pared 6 bases from V and 0 bases from J, leaving 11 bases between.